The 9 T cell receptor beta chains below were found in one sample sequenced in a study of T cells in Graves' hyperthyroidism and ophthalmopathy. Amplification targeted TCR beta CDR3 regions from RNA transcripts. The HTBI set primed first-round TCR CDR3 RT-PCR. A single record per CDR3 protein comes from TCRdb applying MiXCR to the multiplex PCR reads. Found here are under 350,000 distinct CDR3 sequences, around 23% of them singletons; the top ten hold about 50%. What was sequenced was blood. The receptors shown here come from a woman between 45 and 60 years old with Graves' hyperthyroidism.

This clonotype was counted at least ten times. This rearrangement joins TRBV27 to TRBJ2-3, with D possibly TRBD2 on 7 matching bases. V was shortened by 2 bases and J by 4 bases, with 13 bases between the two germline ends. The CDR3 length is 15 residues. Germline CDR1 reads MNHEY; CDR2 reads SMNVEV (reference sequence). This CDR3 reads CASSLAGAAPDTQYF. In DNA, the CDR3 is TGTGCCAGCAGTTTAGCGGGGGCCGCCCCAGATACGCAGTATTTT.

At least ten counts were recorded for this clonotype. The V call is TRBV7-3, the J call TRBJ2-1; TRBD2 aligns across 10 bases. CDR3 length: 15 residues. Per germline, CDR1 SGHTA and CDR2 FQGTGA. With V trimmed by 5 bases and J by 4 bases, 5 bases remained unmatched. The CDR3 DNA is TGTGCCAGCAGCCTCCGACTAGCGGGTTACAATGAGCAGTTCTTC. This sequence encodes CASSLRLAGYNEQFF. Combining the CDR3 with reference TRBV7-3 and TRBJ2-1 gives the whole variable domain GAGVSQTPSNKVTEKGKYVELRCDPISGHTALYWYRQSLGQGPEFLIYFQGTGAADDSGLPNDRFFAVRPEGSVSTLKIQRTERGDSAVYLCASSLRLAGYNEQFFGPGTRLTVL.

With respect to this clonotype: The junction differs from germline at one of its ends, possibly a read error. CDR3 sequence reads: CASSAIQGTGDTGGLFF. The CDR3 nucleotides read TGTGCCAGCAGCGCGATACAAGGGACAGGGGACACCGGGGGGCTGTTTTTT. The V and J genes are TRBV9 and TRBJ2-2; 10 positions agree with TRBD1. The germline V gene encodes CDR1 SGDLS and CDR2 YYNGEE. This CDR3 has 17 residues.

The table lists this clonotype with a few counts. This chain joins TRBV30 and TRBJ1-2, with 8 bases matching TRBD1. This CDR3 comprises 13 residues. The germline V gene has CDR1 GTSNPN and CDR2 SVGIG (reference sequence). Losses at the gene ends were 1 base for V and 5 bases for J; bases not matched to a gene: 3. The CDR3 here is CAWSGGQEYGYTF. The CDR3 bases are TGTGCCTGGAGTGGGGGACAGGAGTATGGCTACACCTTC.

V usage is TRBV20-1 and J usage is TRBJ2-4; no clear D. There are 14 residues in the CDR3. Germline V gene data show CDR1 as DFQATT and CDR2 as SNEGSKA (reference sequence). V shed 0 bases and J shed 2 bases, with 8 bases lying between them. CDR3 in DNA: TGCAGTGCTAGAGATCAAGGGTCCAAAAACATTCAGTACTTC. Translated: CSARDQGSKNIQYF.

The genes are TRBV19 and TRBJ1-1; weak D call: TRBD1 (5 bases). Trimming took 3 bases from V and 11 from J, leaving 19 bases between them. Germline V gene lookup returns CDR1 LNHDA and CDR2 SQIVND (reference sequence). CDR3 length: 14 amino acids. The DNA for the CDR3 is TGTGCCAGTAGTATTGGAGGCAGGGTTCGTATGGCTTTCTTT. Its protein is CASSIGGRVRMAFF.

V usage is TRBV12-5 and J usage is TRBJ2-3; 8 bases agree with TRBD2. There are 20 residues in the CDR3. The V gene end was trimmed by 1 base and the J gene end by 3 bases; junction bases not matched to a gene: 18. Germline V gives CDR1 LGHNT, CDR2 FRNRAP. CDR3 amino acids: CASGLGRTGGLLFATDTQYF. CDR3 nucleotides: TGTGCTAGTGGTTTGGGACGAACGGGGGGGCTTTTATTTGCTACAGATACGCAGTATTTT. The complete variable domain, with remaining parts taken from reference TRBV12-5 and TRBJ2-3, reads DARVTQTPRHKVTEMGQEVTMRCQPILGHNTVFWYRQTMMQGLELLAYFRNRAPLDDSGMPKDRFSAEMPDATLATLKIQPSEPRDSAVYFCASGLGRTGGLLFATDTQYFGPGTRLTVL.

V usage is TRBV4-1 and J usage is TRBJ2-1; TRBD2 aligns across 11 bases. With 1 base clipped from V and 5 bases from J, the junction kept 7 bases outside the gene matches. The CDR3 spans 17 residues. The germline CDR1 and CDR2 sequences are MGHRA and YSYEKL. CDR3 loop: CASSQATGTSGNNEQFF. The CDR3 nucleotides read TGCGCCAGCAGCCAAGCAACCGGGACTAGCGGTAACAATGAGCAGTTCTTC.

Ten or more counts support this clonotype. The chain's CDR3 is CASSEGGGGRIEQYF. CDR3 sequence (DNA): TGTGCCAGCAGTGAAGGTGGGGGAGGAAGAATCGAGCAGTACTTC. The rearrangement links TRBV2 to TRBJ2-7; D is possibly TRBD2 (6 bases). Germline V lookup: CDR1 SNHLY, CDR2 FYNNEI. Trimming removed 1 base from V and 6 bases from J, with 16 bases in between. CDR3 size: 15 residues.